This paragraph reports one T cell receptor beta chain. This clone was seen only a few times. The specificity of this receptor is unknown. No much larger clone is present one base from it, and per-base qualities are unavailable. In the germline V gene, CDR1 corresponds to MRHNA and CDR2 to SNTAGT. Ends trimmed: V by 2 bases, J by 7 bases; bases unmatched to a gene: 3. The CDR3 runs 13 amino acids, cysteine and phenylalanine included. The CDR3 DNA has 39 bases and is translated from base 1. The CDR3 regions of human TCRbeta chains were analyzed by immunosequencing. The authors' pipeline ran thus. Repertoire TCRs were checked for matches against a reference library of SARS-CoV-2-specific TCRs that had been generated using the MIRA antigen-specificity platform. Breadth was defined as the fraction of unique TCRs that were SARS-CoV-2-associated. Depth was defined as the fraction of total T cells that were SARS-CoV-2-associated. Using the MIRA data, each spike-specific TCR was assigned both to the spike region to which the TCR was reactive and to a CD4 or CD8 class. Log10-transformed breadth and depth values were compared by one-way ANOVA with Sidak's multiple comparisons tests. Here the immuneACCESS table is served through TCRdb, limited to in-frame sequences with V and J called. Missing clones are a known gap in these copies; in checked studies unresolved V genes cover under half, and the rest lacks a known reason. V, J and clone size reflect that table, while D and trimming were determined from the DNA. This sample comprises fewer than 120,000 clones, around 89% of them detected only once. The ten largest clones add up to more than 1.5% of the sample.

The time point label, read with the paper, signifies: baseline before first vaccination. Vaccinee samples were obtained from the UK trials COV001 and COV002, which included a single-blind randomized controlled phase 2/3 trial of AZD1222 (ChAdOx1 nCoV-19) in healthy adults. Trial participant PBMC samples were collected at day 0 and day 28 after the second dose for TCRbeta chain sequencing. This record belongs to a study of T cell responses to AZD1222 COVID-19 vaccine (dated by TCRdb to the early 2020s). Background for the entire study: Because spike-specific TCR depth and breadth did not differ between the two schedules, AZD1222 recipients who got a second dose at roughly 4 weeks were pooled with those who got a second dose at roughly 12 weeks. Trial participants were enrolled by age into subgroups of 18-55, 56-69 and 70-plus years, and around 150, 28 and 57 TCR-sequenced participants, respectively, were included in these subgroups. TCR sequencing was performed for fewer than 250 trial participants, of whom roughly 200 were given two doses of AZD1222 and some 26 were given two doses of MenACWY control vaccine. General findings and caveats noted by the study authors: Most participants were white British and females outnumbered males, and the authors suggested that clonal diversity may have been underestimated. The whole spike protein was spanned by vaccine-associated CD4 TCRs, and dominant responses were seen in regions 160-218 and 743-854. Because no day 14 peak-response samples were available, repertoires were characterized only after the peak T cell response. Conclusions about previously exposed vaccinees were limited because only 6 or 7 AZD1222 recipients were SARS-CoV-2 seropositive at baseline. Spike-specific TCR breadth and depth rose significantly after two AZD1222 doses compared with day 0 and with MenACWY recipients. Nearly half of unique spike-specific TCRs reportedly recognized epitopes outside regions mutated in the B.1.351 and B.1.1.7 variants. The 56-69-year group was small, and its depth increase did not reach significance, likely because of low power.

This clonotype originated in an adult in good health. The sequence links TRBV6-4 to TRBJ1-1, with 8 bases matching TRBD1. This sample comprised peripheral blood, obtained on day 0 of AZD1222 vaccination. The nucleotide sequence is TGTGCCAGCAGTGACCAGACAGGGGATGAAGCTTTCTTT. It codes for CASSDQTGDEAFF.